This T cell receptor beta chain was identified during a study of T cells in Graves' hyperthyroidism and ophthalmopathy. There are 15 residues in the CDR3. The germline V gene has CDR1 LNHDA and CDR2 SQIVND (reference sequence). V lost 3 bases and J 0 bases, leaving 9 bases between the germline ends. Researchers amplified the TCR beta CDR3 regions from RNA transcripts. An initial round of RT-PCR targeting the TCR CDR3 relied on the HTBI primer set. TCRdb independently ran MiXCR on the multiplex PCR reads; one entry per CDR3 protein. Among a few hundred thousand distinct CDR3 sequences, approximately 25% were seen once, and the ten largest hold around 79%. Absence of ophthalmopathy progression within 18 months defined stable Graves' hyperthyroidism.

Sequenced input: blood. The chain links TRBV19 to TRBJ2-1; D unclear. The source of this sequence is a man aged 50 to 59 with Graves' hyperthyroidism. CDR3 protein: CASSISGGSYNEQFF. The CDR3, as DNA: TGTGCCAGTAGTATCTCTGGCGGCTCCTACAATGAGCAGTTCTTC.